The clone carrying this TCR beta chain has a single count. Libraries were prepared by immunoSEQ multiplex PCR; TCRdb keeps only in-frame clonotypes and omits some of them. This table holds 100,000 to 110,000 clones, about 90% found once. CDR1 is MGHRA, CDR2 YSYEKL, per germline. Trimming stripped 8 bases from V and 7 bases from J, with 9 bases between. The length of the CDR3 is 11 residues. This sample is part of a study of control samples from healthy donors and cancer patients. This sequence originates from a woman in her 50s in good health. Sequencing was done on a sample of blood. V usage is TRBV4-1 and J usage is TRBJ2-1; the D gene is possibly TRBD2 (6 bases). The DNA for the CDR3 is TGCGCCAGCCGGGGGTCAAATGAGCAGTTCTTC. Its translation: CASRGSNEQFF.